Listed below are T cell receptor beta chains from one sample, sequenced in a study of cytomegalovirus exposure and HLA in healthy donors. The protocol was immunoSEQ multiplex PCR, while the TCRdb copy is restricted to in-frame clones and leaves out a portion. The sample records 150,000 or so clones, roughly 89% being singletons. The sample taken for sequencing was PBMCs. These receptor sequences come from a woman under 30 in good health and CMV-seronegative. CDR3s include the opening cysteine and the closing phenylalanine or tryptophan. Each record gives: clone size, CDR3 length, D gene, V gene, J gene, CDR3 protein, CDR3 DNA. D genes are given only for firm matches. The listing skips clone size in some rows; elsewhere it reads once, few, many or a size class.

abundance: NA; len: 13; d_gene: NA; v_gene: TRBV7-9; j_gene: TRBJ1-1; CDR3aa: CASSLQRGTEAFF; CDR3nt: TGTGCCAGCAGCTTACAAAGAGGCACTGAAGCTTTCTTT
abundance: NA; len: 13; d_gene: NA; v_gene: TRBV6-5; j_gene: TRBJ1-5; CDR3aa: CASSPALEQPQHF; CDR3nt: TGTGCCAGCAGCCCCGCCCTAGAACAGCCCCAGCATTTT
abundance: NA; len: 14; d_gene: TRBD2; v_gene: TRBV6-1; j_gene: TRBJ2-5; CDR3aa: CASRTSGVQETQYF; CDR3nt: TGTGCCAGCAGAACGAGCGGGGTTCAAGAGACCCAGTACTTC
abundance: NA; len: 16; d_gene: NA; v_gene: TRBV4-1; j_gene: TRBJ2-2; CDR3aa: CASSPPGGRDTGELFF; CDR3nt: TGCGCCAGCAGCCCCCCCGGGGGACGGGACACCGGGGAGCTGTTTTTT
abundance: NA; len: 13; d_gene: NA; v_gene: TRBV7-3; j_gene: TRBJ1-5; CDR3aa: CASSSRRVQPQHF; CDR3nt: TGTGCCAGCAGCTCTCGCAGGGTACAGCCCCAGCATTTT
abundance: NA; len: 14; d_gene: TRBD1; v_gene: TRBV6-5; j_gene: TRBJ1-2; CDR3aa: CASRQQGADYGYTF; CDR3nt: TGTGCCAGCAGGCAACAGGGGGCCGACTATGGCTACACCTTC
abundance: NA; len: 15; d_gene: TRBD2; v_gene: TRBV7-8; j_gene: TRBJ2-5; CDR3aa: CASSLTAGLEETQYF; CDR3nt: TGTGCCAGCAGCTTAACTGCCGGACTAGAAGAGACCCAGTACTTC
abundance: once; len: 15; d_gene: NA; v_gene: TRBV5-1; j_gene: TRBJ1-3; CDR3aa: CASSLGSRSGNTIYF; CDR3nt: TGCGCCAGCAGCTTGGGGTCCAGATCTGGAAACACCATATATTTT
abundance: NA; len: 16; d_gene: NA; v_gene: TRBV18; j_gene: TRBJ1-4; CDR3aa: CASSPLRTQGGEKLFF; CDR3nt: TGTGCCAGCTCACCACTCCGGACCCAGGGAGGAGAAAAACTGTTTTTT
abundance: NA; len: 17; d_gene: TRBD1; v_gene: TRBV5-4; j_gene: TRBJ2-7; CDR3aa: CASSPLSGTGLSYEQYF; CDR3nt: TGTGCCAGCAGCCCACTTTCCGGGACAGGGCTCTCCTACGAGCAGTACTTC
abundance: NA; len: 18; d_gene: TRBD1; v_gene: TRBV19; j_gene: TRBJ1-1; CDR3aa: CASIIHPGQGNPDTEAFF; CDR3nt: TGTGCCAGTATCATCCATCCGGGACAGGGGAATCCGGACACTGAAGCTTTCTTT
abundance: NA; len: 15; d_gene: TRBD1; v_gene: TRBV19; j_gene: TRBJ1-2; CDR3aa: CASSEQQGAANGYTF; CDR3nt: TGTGCCAGTAGTGAGCAGCAGGGGGCGGCTAATGGCTACACCTTC
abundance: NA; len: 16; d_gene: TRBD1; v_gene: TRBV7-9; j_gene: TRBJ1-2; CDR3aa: CASSPGQGSPSYGYTF; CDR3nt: TGTGCCAGCAGCCCAGGACAGGGAAGCCCGTCCTATGGCTACACCTTC
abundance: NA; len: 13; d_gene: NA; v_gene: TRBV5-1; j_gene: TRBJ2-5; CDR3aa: CASTSGEQETQYF; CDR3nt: TGCGCCAGCACTTCAGGGGAGCAAGAGACCCAGTACTTC
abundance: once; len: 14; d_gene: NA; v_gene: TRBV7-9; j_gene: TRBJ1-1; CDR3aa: CASSLRTANTEAFF; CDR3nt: TGTGCCAGCAGCCTCCGGACAGCGAACACTGAAGCTTTCTTT
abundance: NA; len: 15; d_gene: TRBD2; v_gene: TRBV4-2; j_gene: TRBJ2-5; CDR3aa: CASSQETSGEETQYF; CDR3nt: TGTGCCAGCAGCCAGGAGACTAGCGGCGAAGAGACCCAGTACTTC
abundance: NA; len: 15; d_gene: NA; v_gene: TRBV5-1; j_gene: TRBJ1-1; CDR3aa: CASSLAAGRNTEAFF; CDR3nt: TGCGCCAGCAGCTTGGCAGCGGGGCGGAACACTGAAGCTTTCTTT
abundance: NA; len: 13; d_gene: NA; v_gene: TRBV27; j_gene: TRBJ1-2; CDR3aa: CASSFGDRSGYTF; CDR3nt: TGTGCCAGCAGTTTCGGTGACAGATCTGGCTACACCTTC
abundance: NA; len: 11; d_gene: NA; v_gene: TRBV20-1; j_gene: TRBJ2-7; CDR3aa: CSARVPYEQYF; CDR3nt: TGCAGTGCTAGAGTCCCTTACGAGCAGTACTTC
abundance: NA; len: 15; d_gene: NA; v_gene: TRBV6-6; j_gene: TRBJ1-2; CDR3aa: CASSGWGRGDIDYTF; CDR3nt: TGTGCCAGCAGTGGGTGGGGGCGCGGCGATATAGACTACACCTTC
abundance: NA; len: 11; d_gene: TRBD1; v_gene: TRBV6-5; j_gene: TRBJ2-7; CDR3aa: CAEGGRGLQYF; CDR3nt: TGTGCCGAAGGGGGCAGGGGTTTACAGTACTTC
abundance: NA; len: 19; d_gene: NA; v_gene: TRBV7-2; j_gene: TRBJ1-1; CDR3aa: CASSPEFVFLSGENTEAFF; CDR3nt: TGTGCCAGCAGCCCAGAGTTCGTCTTTCTTTCAGGGGAAAACACTGAAGCTTTCTTT
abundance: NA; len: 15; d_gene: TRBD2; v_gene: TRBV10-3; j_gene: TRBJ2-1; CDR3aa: CAISEGLADYNEQFF; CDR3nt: TGTGCCATCAGTGAGGGACTAGCGGACTACAATGAGCAGTTCTTC
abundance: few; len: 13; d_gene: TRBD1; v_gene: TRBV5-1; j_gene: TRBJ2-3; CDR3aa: CASSPGQGDTQYF; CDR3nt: TGCGCCAGCAGTCCCGGACAGGGCGATACGCAGTATTTT
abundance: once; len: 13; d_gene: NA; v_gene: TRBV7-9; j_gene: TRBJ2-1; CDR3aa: CASSVVAGNEQFF; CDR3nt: TGTGCCAGCAGCGTTGTTGCCGGCAATGAGCAGTTCTTC
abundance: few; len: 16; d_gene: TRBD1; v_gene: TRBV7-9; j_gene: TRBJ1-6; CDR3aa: CASSSLRGQGVSPLHF; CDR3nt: TGTGCCAGCAGCTCCCTGAGGGGGCAGGGGGTTTCACCCCTCCACTTT
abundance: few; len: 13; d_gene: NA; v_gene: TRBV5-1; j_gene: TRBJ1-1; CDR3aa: CASSILKGTEAFF; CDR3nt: TGCGCCAGCAGCATCCTCAAGGGGACTGAAGCTTTCTTT
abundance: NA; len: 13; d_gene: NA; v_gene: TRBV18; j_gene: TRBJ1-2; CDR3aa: CASSPPGDYGYTF; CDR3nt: TGTGCCAGCTCACCACCAGGGGACTATGGCTACACCTTC
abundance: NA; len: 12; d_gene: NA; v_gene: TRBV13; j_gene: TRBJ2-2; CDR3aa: CASSLGRGELFF; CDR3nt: TGTGCCAGCAGCTTAGGTCGCGGGGAGCTGTTTTTT
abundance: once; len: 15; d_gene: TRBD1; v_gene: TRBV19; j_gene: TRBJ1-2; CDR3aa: CASSIVPTNRGGYTF; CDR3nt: TGTGCCAGTAGTATAGTGCCCACCAACAGGGGTGGCTACACCTTC
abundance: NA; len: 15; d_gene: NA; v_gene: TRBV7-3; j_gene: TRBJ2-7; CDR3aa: CASSLSRERIYEQYF; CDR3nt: TGTGCCAGCAGCTTATCACGGGAACGGATTTACGAGCAGTACTTC
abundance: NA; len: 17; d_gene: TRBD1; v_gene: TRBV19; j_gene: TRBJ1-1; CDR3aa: CASKGTGPRRMNTEAFF; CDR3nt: TGTGCCAGTAAGGGGACAGGGCCCCGAAGAATGAACACTGAAGCTTTCTTT
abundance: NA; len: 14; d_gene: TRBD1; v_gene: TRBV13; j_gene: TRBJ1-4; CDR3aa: CASSVGTVNEKLFF; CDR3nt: TGTGCCAGCAGCGTAGGGACAGTTAATGAAAAACTGTTTTTT
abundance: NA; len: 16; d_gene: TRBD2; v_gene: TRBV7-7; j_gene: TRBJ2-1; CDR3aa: CASSLGGDGRVDEQFF; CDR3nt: TGTGCTAGCAGCTTGGGGGGGGACGGACGGGTAGATGAGCAGTTCTTC
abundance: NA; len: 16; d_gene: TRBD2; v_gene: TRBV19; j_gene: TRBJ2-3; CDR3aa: CASSITERGVTDTQYF; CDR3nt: TGTGCCAGTAGTATAACTGAGCGGGGAGTCACAGATACGCAGTATTTT
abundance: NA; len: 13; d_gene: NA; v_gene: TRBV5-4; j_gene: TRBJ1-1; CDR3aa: CASNPTGNTEAFF; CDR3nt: TGTGCCAGCAACCCGACAGGGAACACTGAAGCTTTCTTT
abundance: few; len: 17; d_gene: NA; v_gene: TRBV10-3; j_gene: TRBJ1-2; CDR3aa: CAISGLDRRKDIDGYTF; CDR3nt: TGTGCCATCAGTGGCCTTGACAGGAGAAAGGACATCGATGGCTACACCTTC
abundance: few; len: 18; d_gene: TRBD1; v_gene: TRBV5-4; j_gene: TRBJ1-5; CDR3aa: CASSGENRGERRNQPQHF; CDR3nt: TGTGCCAGCAGCGGGGAAAACAGGGGAGAGAGAAGGAATCAGCCCCAGCATTTT
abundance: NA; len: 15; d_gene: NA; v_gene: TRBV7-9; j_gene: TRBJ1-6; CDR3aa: CASSLTATYNSPLHF; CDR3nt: TGTGCCAGCAGCTTAACAGCAACATATAATTCACCCCTCCACTTT
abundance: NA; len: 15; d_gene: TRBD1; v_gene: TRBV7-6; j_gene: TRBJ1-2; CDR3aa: CASSLYLTGGNGYTF; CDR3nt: TGTGCCAGCAGCTTATACCTGACAGGGGGGAATGGCTACACCTTC
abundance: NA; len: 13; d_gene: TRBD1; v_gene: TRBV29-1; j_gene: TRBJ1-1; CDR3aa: CSVQNTGVTEAFF; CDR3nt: TGCAGCGTCCAAAATACAGGGGTCACTGAAGCTTTCTTT
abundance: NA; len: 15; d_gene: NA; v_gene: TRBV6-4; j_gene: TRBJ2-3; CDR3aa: CASSDSGGATDTQYF; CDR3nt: TGTGCCAGCAGTGACTCGGGGGGGGCCACAGATACGCAGTATTTT
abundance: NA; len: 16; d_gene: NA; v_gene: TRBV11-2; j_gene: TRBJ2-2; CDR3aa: CASSFPLRVLTGELFF; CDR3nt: TGTGCCAGCAGCTTCCCTCTAAGAGTTTTGACCGGGGAGCTGTTTTTT
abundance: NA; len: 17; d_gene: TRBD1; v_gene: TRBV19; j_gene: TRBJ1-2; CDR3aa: CASSIGTVEGGSVGYTF; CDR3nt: TGTGCCAGTAGTATCGGGACAGTGGAAGGCGGTTCGGTTGGCTACACCTTC
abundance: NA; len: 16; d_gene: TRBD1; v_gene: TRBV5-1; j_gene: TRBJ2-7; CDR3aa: CASSLAGTGGMNEQYF; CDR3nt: TGCGCCAGCAGCTTGGCCGGGACAGGGGGTATGAACGAGCAGTACTTC
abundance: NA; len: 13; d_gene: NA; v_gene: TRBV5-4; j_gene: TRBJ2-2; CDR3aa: CASTQWGTRELFF; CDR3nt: TGTGCCAGCACCCAATGGGGCACTCGGGAGCTGTTTTTT
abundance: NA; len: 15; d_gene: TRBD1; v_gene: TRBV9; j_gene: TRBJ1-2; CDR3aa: CASSAASGTGNGYTF; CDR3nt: TGTGCCAGCAGCGCTGCTTCCGGGACAGGAAATGGCTACACCTTC
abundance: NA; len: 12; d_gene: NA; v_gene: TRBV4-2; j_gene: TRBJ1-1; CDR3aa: CASSQGTPEAFF; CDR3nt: TGTGCCAGCAGCCAAGGGACACCTGAAGCTTTCTTT
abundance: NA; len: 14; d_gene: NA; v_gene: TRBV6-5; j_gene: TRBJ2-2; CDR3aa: CASSKRQNTGELFF; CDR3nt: TGTGCCAGCAGTAAACGACAGAACACCGGGGAGCTGTTTTTT
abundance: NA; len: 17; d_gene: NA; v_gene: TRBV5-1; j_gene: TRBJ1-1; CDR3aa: CASSLVQGHVPNTEAFF; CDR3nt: TGCGCCAGCAGCTTGGTGCAGGGGCACGTACCGAACACTGAAGCTTTCTTT
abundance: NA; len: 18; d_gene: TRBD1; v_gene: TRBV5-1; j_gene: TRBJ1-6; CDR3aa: CASSLAGDRRNYNSPLHF; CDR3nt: TGCGCCAGCAGCTTGGCGGGGGACAGGAGAAACTATAATTCACCCCTCCACTTT
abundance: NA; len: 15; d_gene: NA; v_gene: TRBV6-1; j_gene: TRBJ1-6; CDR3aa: CASSRLNTGDSPLHF; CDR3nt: TGTGCCAGCTCGAGACTTAACACGGGGGATTCACCCCTCCACTTT
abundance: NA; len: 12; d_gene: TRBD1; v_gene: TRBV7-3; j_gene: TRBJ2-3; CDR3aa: CASSDRGSTQYF; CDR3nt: TGTGCCAGCAGCGACAGGGGATCAACGCAGTATTTT